The 15 T cell receptor beta chains listed next were all sequenced from one sample in a study of response to subunit inactivated influenza vaccine. TCRdb independently ran MiXCR on the RT-PCR reads; one entry per CDR3 protein. This table holds some 300,000 distinct CDR3 sequences, around 22% found once. Here the sequenced sample was PBMCs from blood, taken less than 22 months after vaccination. All receptors derive from a man between 50 and 69 years old who received an inactivated influenza vaccine.

The chain carries TRBV9 and TRBJ2-7; 7 bases match TRBD2. V shed 0 bases and J 3 bases; nucleotides not matched to a gene: 9. The CDR3 totals 16 residues. Germline assignment: CDR1 SGDLS and CDR2 YYNGEE. The DNA of the CDR3 is TGTGCCAGCAGCGTAGCTTCGGCGGGAGCGCGCTACGAGCAGTACTTC. As protein: CASSVASAGARYEQYF.

This clonotype has more than one count but fewer than ten. CDR3 DNA: TGCGCCAGCAGCCGAGCGATTCAGGGTGAAGCTTTCTTT. This codes for CASSRAIQGEAFF. The chain recombines TRBV4-3 with TRBJ1-1; perhaps TRBD1 as D (5 bases). The CDR3 runs 13 residues. Germline CDR1 LGHNA, CDR2 YSLEER. Trimming removed 4 bases at V and 7 bases at J, with 13 bases between.

The rearrangement uses TRBV3-1 and TRBJ2-7; D gene unclear. The CDR3 sequence is 13 residues long. The V gene lost 1 base and the J gene lost 6 bases, with 10 bases spanning the gap. CDR1 and CDR2 from the germline V gene are LGHDT and YNNKEL (reference sequence). In DNA form, the CDR3 reads TGTGCCAGCAGCCAAGGAGAATCGGGCGAGCAGTACTTC. Translating it yields CASSQGESGEQYF.

This chain links TRBV4-3 with TRBJ1-6, with D unclear. Trimming removed 0 bases from V and 6 bases from J, with 6 bases in between. The CDR3 extends over 14 amino acids. CDR1 and CDR2 (germline): LGHNA, YSLEER. The CDR3 is CASSQDHSNSPLHF. In DNA form, the CDR3 reads TGCGCCAGCAGCCAAGATCACAGTAATTCACCCCTCCACTTT.

In its sample, this clonotype was seen a few times. The chain combines TRBV7-2 with TRBJ2-1, with 9 bases matching TRBD2. CDR3 size: 14 residues. V lost 3 bases and J lost 6; bases outside the gene matches: 3. The germline gives CDR1 SGHTA, CDR2 FQGNSA. CDR3 sequence: CASSFGLAINEQFF. DNA for the CDR3: TGTGCCAGCAGCTTCGGACTAGCGATCAATGAGCAGTTCTTC.

This clonotype was seen more than once but under ten times. The rearrangement uses TRBV24-1 and TRBJ2-1; no firm D call. Germline loops: CDR1 KGHDR, CDR2 SFDVKD. V was trimmed by 4 bases and J by 1 base, leaving 13 bases between them. The CDR3 sequence is 16 residues long. CDR3 residues: CATSDRGVESYNEQFF. The CDR3 DNA reads TGTGCCACCAGTGACCGTGGGGTGGAATCCTACAATGAGCAGTTCTTC.

Only a few counts were recorded for this clonotype. The chain joins TRBV2 to TRBJ1-1; D unclear. Germline V gene data show CDR1 as SNHLY and CDR2 as FYNNEI. The ends were cut back, 5 bases at V and 8 bases at J, with 12 bases in the middle. The CDR3 is 12 amino acids. The CDR3 DNA follows: TGTGCCAGCAGTCCCTTGCCCCTAGAAGCTTTCTTT. This codes for CASSPLPLEAFF.

The rearrangement uses TRBV9 and TRBJ2-2, with 8 positions matching TRBD2. V gave up 4 bases and J gave up 5 bases; unmatched junction bases: 4. The germline gives CDR1 SGDLS, CDR2 YYNGEE. The CDR3 contains 14 residues. The DNA for the CDR3 is TGTGCCAGCAGCCCGAGACTAGCGACCGGGGAGCTGTTTTTT. Amino acids: CASSPRLATGELFF.

This clonotype was seen a handful of times. The rearrangement links TRBV6-2 or TRBV6-3 to TRBJ2-1; 9 nucleotides match TRBD1. From germline, CDR1 is MNHEY and CDR2 SVGEGT. The trim removed 1 base at V and 3 bases at J, leaving 7 bases unmatched. This CDR3 comprises 17 residues. In nucleotides, the CDR3 is TGTGCCAGCAGTTACTACCCTTGGGACAGGGACTACAATGAGCAGTTCTTC. It specifies CASSYYPWDRDYNEQFF.

The genes are TRBV6-1 and TRBJ1-2; TRBD1 agrees at 7 bases. CDR3 length: 16 amino acids. Looked up from germline, CDR1 is MNHNS and CDR2 is SASEGT. The ends lost 6 bases at V and 3 bases at J; junction bases unmatched: 13. The DNA for the CDR3 is TGTGCCAGCAGAGGGGTTGGGGACAGCGGAGACTATGGCTACACCTTC. Encoded protein: CASRGVGDSGDYGYTF.

The V and J genes are TRBV6-1 and TRBJ1-1, with a tentative D call TRBD1 (6 bases). V shed 5 bases and J shed 2 bases, with 21 bases lying between them. The CDR3 is 17 residues long. Germline V gene sequence: CDR1 MNHNS, CDR2 SASEGT. The CDR3 loop is CASSPHWGQGSNTEAFF. In DNA form, the CDR3 reads TGTGCCAGCAGTCCCCACTGGGGTCAGGGGAGCAACACTGAAGCTTTCTTT.

V is TRBV18 and J is TRBJ2-7, with TRBD1 as a possible D gene (7 bases). CDR3 length: 14 residues. In germline, CDR1 is KGHSH, CDR2 LQKENI. V lost 3 bases and J 4 bases, leaving 13 bases between the germline ends. The CDR3 loop reads CASSPRDSGYEQYF. The CDR3 nucleotides read TGTGCCAGCTCACCGCGGGACAGCGGATACGAGCAGTACTTC.

This clonotype was observed a handful of times. This rearrangement joins TRBV15 to TRBJ2-7, with D perhaps TRBD1 (6 bases). The V gene lost 0 bases and the J gene lost 5 bases, with 17 bases spanning the gap. Germline loops: CDR1 LNHNV, CDR2 YYDKDF (reference sequence). This CDR3 comprises 16 residues. The CDR3 nucleotides are TGTGCCACCAGCAGAGATGGGTCAGGGGTCTTCCACGAGCAGTACTTC. Translating it yields CATSRDGSGVFHEQYF.

The table lists this clonotype with a few counts. The rearrangement uses TRBV14 and TRBJ1-6; no definite D call. The CDR3 consists of 15 residues. The germline V gene encodes CDR1 SGHDN and CDR2 FVKESK. With 4 bases removed from V and 6 bases from J, the gap between germline ends came to 13 bases. CDR3 sequence reads: CASSRTRVGNSPLHF. DNA for the CDR3: TGTGCCAGCAGCCGCACACGGGTTGGTAATTCACCCCTCCACTTT.

A few counts support this clonotype. This chain links TRBV4-1 with TRBJ2-7, with a tentative D call TRBD1 (5 bases). There are 15 residues in the CDR3. V lost 0 bases, J lost 4 bases, and 13 bases lay in between. Germline CDR1 MGHRA, CDR2 YSYEKL. CDR3 region: CASSQESGIGYEQYF. CDR3 DNA: TGCGCCAGCAGCCAAGAATCAGGGATAGGTTACGAGCAGTACTTC.